Listed below are T cell receptor beta chains from one sample, sequenced in a study of blood T cell repertoires in COVID-19. TCRdb's table, derived via immunoSEQ multiplex PCR, lists solely in-frame clones and lacks some. The data show approximately 330,000 clones, around 85% seen once. The sample comprised PBMCs or T cells enriched from blood (not recorded which). Source of these receptors: a woman aged 40-49 years with acute COVID-19. Each CDR3 is given with its conserved first and last residue. The D gene is left open where the match is weak. Not all rows give a size; the values are once, few, many and, for expanded clones, a class.

abundance	v_gene	j_gene	d_gene	CDR3nt	CDR3aa
NA	TRBV18	TRBJ2-5	TRBD2	TGTGCCAGCTCACCACAAGGGACTAGCGGGAGAGAGACCCAGTACTTC	CASSPQGTSGRETQYF
NA	TRBV28	TRBJ2-7	NA	TGTGCCAGCAGCAAAATCAGGCGGGGATCCTACGAGCAGTACTTC	CASSKIRRGSYEQYF
NA	TRBV19	TRBJ2-1	TRBD1	TGTGCCAGTAGTATCAGTCAGGGGGCCTTTTCGTTCTACAATGAGCAGTTCTTC	CASSISQGAFSFYNEQFF
once	TRBV6-5	TRBJ1-2	NA	TGTGCCAGCACCTACCAACCGGGGGGCGTCAGTGGCTACACCTTC	CASTYQPGGVSGYTF
NA	TRBV6-2/TRBV6-3	TRBJ2-3	TRBD2	TGTGCCAGCAGTTACTCTATCGGCGGAGCGGGGCTTATCACAGATACGCAGTATTTT	CASSYSIGGAGLITDTQYF
NA	TRBV5-1	TRBJ1-5	NA	TGCGCCAGCAGCTTGGGGACAGAGAATCAGCCCCAGCATTTT	CASSLGTENQPQHF
once	TRBV18	TRBJ2-7	NA	TGTGCCAGCTCACCAAGTATGCCGGGTTCCTACGTGGAGCAGTACTTC	CASSPSMPGSYVEQYF
NA	TRBV6-2/TRBV6-3	TRBJ2-1	NA	TGTGCCAGCAGTTACCGGGACTCGCCAATCTTCTCCTACAATGAGCAGTTCTTC	CASSYRDSPIFSYNEQFF
NA	TRBV10-3	TRBJ1-6	TRBD1	TGTGCCATCAGCGGCGACCGGGACAGGGGTAGATCACCCCTCCACTTT	CAISGDRDRGRSPLHF
NA	TRBV4-3	TRBJ2-3	TRBD2	TGCGCCAGCAGCCAAGAAATGGGACTAGCGGGGGGCCATACGCAGTATTTT	CASSQEMGLAGGHTQYF
NA	TRBV2	TRBJ2-1	NA	TGTGCCAGCAGTGAAAGGGGTCAGGGGAGGGGGTACAATGAGCAGTTCTTC	CASSERGQGRGYNEQFF
once	TRBV7-2	TRBJ1-2	TRBD1	TGTGCCAGCAGCTTTGGGGGATCAAGACAGGGGGCATCGACCTATGGCTACACCTTC	CASSFGGSRQGASTYGYTF
NA	TRBV6-5	TRBJ1-1	NA	TGTGCCAGCAGAAGAAACATGAACACTGAAGCTTTCTTT	CASRRNMNTEAFF
NA	TRBV19	TRBJ1-6	NA	TGTGCCAGTAGTATTCGGGACTTCCTCCACTTT	CASSIRDFLHF
NA	TRBV5-1	TRBJ2-3	TRBD2	TGCGCCAGCAGCTTTGGACTAGCGGAGGGCCTAACAGATACGCAGTATTTT	CASSFGLAEGLTDTQYF
NA	TRBV5-4	TRBJ1-2	TRBD1	TGTGCCAGCAGCTTCACAGGGGGGGTCAACTATGGCTACACCTTC	CASSFTGGVNYGYTF
NA	TRBV5-1	TRBJ2-1	TRBD2	TGCGCCAGCAGCTTGGCACTAGCGGAGAGGGATGAGCAGTTCTTC	CASSLALAERDEQFF
NA	TRBV5-1	TRBJ2-3	TRBD1	TGCGCCAGCAGCTTGGGTTCAGGGGGCGCACAAGGAGCAGATACGCAGTATTTT	CASSLGSGGAQGADTQYF
once	TRBV7-8	TRBJ1-2	NA	TGTGCCAGCAGCTCCCACAAGTTGGAGAACTATGGCTACACCTTC	CASSSHKLENYGYTF
once	TRBV6-2/TRBV6-3	TRBJ1-1	NA	TGTGCCAGCAGCGCCACTATGAACACTGAAGCTTTCTTT	CASSATMNTEAFF
NA	TRBV6-5	TRBJ2-5	TRBD2	TGTGCCAGCAGAGCGGGACTAGTGACACGGGCCCAGTACTTC	CASRAGLVTRAQYF
NA	TRBV14	TRBJ1-2	TRBD1	TGTGCCAGCAGCCAGGTCTCGGGACAGGTGGGCGGCTACACCTTC	CASSQVSGQVGGYTF
NA	TRBV7-2	TRBJ2-7	NA	TGTGCCAGCAGCTTAGCGGTGGGGGGGCCCTACGAGCAGTACTTC	CASSLAVGGPYEQYF